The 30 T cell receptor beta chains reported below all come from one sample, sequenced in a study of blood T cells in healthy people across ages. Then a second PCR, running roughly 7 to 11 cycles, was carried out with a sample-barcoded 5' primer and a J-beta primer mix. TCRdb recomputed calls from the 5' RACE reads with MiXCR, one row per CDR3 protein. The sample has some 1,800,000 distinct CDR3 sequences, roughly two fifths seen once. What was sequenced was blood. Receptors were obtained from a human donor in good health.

CDR3 region: CATSRDRVGEQYF. The CDR3 region has the DNA TGTGCCACCAGCAGAGACAGGGTGGGCGAGCAGTACTTC. The chain couples TRBV15 to TRBJ2-7, with D possibly matching TRBD1 (5 bases). Trimming pared 0 bases from V and 6 bases from J, leaving 9 bases between. The germline V gene encodes CDR1 LNHNV and CDR2 YYDKDF (reference sequence). The CDR3 contains 13 residues.

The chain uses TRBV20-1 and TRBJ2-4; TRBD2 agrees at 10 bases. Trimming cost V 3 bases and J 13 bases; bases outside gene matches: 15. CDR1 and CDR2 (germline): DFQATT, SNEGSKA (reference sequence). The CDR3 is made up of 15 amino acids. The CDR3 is CSARRGLAVVEEQYF. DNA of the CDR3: TGCAGTGCTAGGCGAGGACTAGCGGTTGTCGAAGAGCAGTACTTC.

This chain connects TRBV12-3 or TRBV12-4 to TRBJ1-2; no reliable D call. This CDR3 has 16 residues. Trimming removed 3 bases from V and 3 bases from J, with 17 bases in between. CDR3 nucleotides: TGTGCCAGCAGTTTTGCGCCAGACCGGGCTTACTATGGCTACACCTTC. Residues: CASSFAPDRAYYGYTF.

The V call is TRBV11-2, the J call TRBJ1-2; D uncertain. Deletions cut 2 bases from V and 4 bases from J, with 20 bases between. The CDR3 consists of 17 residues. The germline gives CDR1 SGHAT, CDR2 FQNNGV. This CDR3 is CASSLSIPGGSPYGYTF. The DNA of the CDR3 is TGTGCCAGCAGCTTATCCATCCCCGGCGGCAGCCCCTATGGCTACACCTTC.

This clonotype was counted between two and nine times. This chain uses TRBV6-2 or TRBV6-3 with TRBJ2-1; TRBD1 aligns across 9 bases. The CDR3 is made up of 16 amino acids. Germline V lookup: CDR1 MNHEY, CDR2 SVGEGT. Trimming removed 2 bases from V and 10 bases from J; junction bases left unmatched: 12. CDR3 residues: CASSYPRSGTGREQFF. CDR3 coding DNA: TGTGCCAGCAGTTACCCCCGATCAGGGACAGGGAGGGAGCAGTTCTTC.

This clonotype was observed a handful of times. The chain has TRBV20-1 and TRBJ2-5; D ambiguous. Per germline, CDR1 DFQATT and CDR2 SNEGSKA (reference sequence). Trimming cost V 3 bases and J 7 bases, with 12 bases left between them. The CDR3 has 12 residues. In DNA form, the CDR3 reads TGCAGTGCTAGTCCGGCGTTAGGGACCCAGTACTTC. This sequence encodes CSASPALGTQYF.

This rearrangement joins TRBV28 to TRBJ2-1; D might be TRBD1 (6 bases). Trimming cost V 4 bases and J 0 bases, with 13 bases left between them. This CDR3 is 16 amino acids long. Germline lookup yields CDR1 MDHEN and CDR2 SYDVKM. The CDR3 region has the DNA TGTGCCAGCAGTTCATGGACAGAACACTCCTACAATGAGCAGTTCTTC. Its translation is CASSSWTEHSYNEQFF.

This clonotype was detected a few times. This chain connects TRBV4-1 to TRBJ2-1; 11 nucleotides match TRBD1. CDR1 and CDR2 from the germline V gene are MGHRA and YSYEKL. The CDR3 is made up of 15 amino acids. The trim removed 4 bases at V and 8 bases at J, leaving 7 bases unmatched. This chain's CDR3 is CASSPRDRGFDEQFF. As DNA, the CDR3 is TGCGCCAGCAGCCCCCGGGACAGGGGGTTCGATGAGCAGTTCTTC.

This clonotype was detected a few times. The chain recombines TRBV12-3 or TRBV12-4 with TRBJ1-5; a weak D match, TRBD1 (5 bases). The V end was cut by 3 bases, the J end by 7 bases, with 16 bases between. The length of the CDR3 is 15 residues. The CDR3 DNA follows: TGTGCCAGCAGTTTGTCCGGGACCTATCCACAGCCCCAGCATTTT. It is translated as CASSLSGTYPQPQHF.

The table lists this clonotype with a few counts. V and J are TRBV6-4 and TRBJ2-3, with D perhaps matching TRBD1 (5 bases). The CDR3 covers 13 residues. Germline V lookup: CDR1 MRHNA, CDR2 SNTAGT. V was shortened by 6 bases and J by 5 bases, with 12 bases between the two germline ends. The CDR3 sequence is CASSASGRDTQYF. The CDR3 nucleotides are TGTGCCAGCAGCGCATCAGGGCGAGATACGCAGTATTTT.

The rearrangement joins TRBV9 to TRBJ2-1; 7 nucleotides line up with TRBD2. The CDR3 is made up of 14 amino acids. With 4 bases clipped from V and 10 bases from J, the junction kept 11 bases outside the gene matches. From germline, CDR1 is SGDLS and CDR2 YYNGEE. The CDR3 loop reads CASSMGGSSYEQFF. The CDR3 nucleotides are TGTGCCAGCAGCATGGGGGGGAGCTCCTACGAGCAGTTCTTC.

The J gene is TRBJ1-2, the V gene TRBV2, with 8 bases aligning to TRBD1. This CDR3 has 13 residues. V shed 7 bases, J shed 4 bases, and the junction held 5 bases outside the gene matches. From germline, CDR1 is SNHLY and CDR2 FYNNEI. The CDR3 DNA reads TGTGCCAGCAAAACAGGGGGACCCTATGGCTACACCTTC. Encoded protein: CASKTGGPYGYTF.

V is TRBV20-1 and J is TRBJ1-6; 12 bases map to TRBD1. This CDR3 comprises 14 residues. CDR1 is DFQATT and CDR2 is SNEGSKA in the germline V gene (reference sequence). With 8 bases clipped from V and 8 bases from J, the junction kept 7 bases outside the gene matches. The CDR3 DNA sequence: TGCAGTCCCGAGGGACAGGGGGCAGATTCACCCCTCCACTTT. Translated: CSPEGQGADSPLHF.

In DNA, the CDR3 is TGTGCCGCACAACAGGGTGGCAATCAGCCCCAGCATTTT. Its protein is CAAQQGGNQPQHF. The rearrangement uses TRBV6-5 and TRBJ1-5; D is possibly TRBD1 (6 bases). CDR1 and CDR2 from the germline V gene are MNHEY and SVGAGI. The V end lost 11 bases, the J end lost 2 bases, and 13 bases lay between the germline ends. The CDR3 is 13 residues long.

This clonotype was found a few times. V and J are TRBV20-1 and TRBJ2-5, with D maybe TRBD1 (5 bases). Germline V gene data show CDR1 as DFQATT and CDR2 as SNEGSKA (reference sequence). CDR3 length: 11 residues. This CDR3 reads CSWGGQETQYF. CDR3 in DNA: TGCAGCTGGGGCGGTCAAGAGACCCAGTACTTC.

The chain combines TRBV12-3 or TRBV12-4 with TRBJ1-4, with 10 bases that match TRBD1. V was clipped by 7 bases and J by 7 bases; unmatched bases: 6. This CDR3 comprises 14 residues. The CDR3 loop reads CASTRDRGSEKLFF. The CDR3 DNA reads TGTGCCAGCACACGGGACAGGGGAAGTGAAAAACTGTTTTTT.

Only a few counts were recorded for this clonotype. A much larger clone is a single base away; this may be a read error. In nucleotides, the CDR3 is TGTGCCAGCAGCCCCCTCCAGGGCTACGAGCAGTTCTTC. It translates to CASSPLQGYEQFF. V usage is TRBV5-6 and J usage is TRBJ2-1, with D possibly being TRBD1 (5 bases). CDR3 length: 13 residues. CDR1 and CDR2 from the germline V gene are SGHDT and YYEEEE. V dropped 4 bases and J dropped 10 bases, with 15 bases sitting between them.

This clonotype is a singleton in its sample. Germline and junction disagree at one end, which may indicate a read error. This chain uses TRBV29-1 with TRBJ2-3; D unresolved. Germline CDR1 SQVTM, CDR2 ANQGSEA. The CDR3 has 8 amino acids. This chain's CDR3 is CSTSTQDF. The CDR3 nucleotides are TGCAGCACCTCAACGCAGGATTTT.

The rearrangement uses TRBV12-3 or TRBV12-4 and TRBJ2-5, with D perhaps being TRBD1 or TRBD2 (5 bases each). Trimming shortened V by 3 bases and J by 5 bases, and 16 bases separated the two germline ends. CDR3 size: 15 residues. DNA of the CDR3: TGTGCCAGCAGTTTTTCCGGGGCAAGTACGGAGACCCAGTACTTC. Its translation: CASSFSGASTETQYF.

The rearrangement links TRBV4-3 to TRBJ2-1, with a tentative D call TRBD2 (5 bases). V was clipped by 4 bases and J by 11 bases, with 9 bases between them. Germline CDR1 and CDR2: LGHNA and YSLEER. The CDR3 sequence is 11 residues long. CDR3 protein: CASSLRDKQFF. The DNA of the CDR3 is TGCGCCAGCAGCCTGAGGGATAAGCAGTTCTTC.

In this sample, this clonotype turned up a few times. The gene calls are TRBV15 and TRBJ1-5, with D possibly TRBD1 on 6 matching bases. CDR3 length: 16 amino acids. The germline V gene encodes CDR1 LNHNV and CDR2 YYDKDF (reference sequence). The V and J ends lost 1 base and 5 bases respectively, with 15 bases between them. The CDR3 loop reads CATSRGQGQVYQPQHF. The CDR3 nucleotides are TGTGCCACCAGCAGAGGTCAGGGGCAAGTCTATCAGCCCCAGCATTTT.

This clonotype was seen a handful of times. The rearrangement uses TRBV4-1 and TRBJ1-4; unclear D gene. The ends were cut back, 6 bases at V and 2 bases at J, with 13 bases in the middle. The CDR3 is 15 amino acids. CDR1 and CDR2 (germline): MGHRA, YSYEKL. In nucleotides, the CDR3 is TGCGCCAGCAGTGCCCAGTTGGGGACTAATGAAAAACTGTTTTTT. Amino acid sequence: CASSAQLGTNEKLFF.

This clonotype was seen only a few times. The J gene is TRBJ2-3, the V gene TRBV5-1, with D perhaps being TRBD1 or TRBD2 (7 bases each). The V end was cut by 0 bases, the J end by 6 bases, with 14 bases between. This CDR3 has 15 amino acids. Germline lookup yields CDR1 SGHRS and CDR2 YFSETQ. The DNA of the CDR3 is TGCGCCAGCAGCTTGGCCAAGCAGGGGGGGGATACGCAGTATTTT. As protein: CASSLAKQGGDTQYF.

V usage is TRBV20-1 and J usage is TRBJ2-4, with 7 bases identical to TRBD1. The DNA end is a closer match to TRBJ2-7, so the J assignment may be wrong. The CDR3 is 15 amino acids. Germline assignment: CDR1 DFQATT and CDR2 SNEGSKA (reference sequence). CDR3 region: CSARNRAEGGHEQYF. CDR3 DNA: TGCAGTGCTAGGAATCGGGCTGAAGGGGGCCACGAGCAGTACTTC.

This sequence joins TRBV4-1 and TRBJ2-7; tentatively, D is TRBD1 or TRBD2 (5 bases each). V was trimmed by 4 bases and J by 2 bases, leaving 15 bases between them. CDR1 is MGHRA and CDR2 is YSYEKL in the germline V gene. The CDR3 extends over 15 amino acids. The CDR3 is CASSPREGAPYEQYF. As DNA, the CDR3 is TGCGCCAGCAGCCCCCGGGAAGGGGCACCCTACGAGCAGTACTTC.

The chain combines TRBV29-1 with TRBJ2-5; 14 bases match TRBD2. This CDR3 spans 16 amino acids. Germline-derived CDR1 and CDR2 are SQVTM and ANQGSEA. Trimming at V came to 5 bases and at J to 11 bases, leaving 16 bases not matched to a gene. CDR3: CSVLTSGGARFVEQYF. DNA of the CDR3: TGCAGCGTTTTGACTAGCGGGGGGGCTCGATTCGTTGAGCAGTACTTC.

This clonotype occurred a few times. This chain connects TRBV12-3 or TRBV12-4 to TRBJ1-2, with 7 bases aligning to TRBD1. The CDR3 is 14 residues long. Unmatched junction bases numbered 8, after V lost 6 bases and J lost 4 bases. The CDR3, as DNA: TGTGCCAGCAGCCGAAATCAGGGGGGCTATGGCTACACCTTC. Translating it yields CASSRNQGGYGYTF.

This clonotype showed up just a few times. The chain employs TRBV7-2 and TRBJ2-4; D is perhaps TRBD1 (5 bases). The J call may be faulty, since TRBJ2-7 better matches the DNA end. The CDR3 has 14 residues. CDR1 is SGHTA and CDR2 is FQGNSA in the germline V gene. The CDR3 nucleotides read TGTGCCAGCAGCCCCCAGGGCCCCCGCTACGAGCAGTACTTC. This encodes CASSPQGPRYEQYF.

The CDR3 DNA reads as TGTGCCAGCAGTCCGGCGGACAGGGACTACGAGCAGTACTTC. Translated, it gives CASSPADRDYEQYF. The chain is built from TRBV6-5 and TRBJ2-7, with 8 nucleotides matching TRBD1. This CDR3 is 14 amino acids long. The V gene's germline CDR1 is MNHEY and CDR2 SVGAGI. With 5 bases clipped from V and 3 bases from J, the junction kept 6 bases outside the gene matches.

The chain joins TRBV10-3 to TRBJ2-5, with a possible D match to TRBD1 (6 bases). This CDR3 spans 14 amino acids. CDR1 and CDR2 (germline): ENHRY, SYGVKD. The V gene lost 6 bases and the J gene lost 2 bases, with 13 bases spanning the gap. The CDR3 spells CAISNREIQETQYF. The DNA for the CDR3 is TGTGCCATCAGCAACAGGGAAATTCAAGAGACCCAGTACTTC.